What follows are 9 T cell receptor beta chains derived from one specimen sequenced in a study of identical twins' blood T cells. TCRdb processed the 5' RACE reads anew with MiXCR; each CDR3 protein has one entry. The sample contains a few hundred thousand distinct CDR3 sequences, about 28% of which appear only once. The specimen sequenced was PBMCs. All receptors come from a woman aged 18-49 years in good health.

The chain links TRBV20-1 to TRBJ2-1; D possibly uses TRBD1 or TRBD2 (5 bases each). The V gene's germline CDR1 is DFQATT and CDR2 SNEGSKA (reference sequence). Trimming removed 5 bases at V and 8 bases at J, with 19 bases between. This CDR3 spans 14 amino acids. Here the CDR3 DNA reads TGCAGTGCTTGGGGGAGTGGGGTTAAGGATGAGCAGTTCTTC. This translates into CSAWGSGVKDEQFF.

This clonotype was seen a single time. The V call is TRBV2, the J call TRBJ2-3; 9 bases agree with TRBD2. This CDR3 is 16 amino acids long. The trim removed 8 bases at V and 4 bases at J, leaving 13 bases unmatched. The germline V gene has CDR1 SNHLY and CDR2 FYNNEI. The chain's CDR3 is CASERLLAGQSDTQYF. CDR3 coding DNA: TGTGCCAGCGAGAGACTCCTAGCGGGACAGTCAGATACGCAGTATTTT.

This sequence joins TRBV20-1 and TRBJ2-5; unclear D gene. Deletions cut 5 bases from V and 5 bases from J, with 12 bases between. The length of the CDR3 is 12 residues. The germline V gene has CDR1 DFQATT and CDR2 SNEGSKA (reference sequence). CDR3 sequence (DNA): TGCAGTGCTCTGCCCCCTGGGGAGACCCAGTACTTC. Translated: CSALPPGETQYF.

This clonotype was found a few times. The chain's CDR3 is CASSYGSSGANEQYF. The CDR3 region has the DNA TGTGCCAGCAGCTACGGGTCTAGCGGGGCAAACGAGCAGTACTTC. J is TRBJ2-7 and V is TRBV6-2 or TRBV6-3; TRBD2 aligns across 9 bases. CDR1 is MNHEY, CDR2 SVGEGT, per germline. The CDR3 consists of 15 residues. V dropped 6 bases and J dropped 5; count of bases not matched to a gene: 11.

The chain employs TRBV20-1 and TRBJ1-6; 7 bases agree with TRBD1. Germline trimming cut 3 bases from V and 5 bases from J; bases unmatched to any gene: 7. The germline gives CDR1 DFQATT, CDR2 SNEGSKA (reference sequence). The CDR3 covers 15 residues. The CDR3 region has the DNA TGCAGTGCTAGTCCCCCGGGACAGAATAATTCACCCCTCCACTTT. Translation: CSASPPGQNNSPLHF.

The DNA of the CDR3 is TGTGCCAGCAGTTTGGGACAGCCCGGGCAGTTCTTC. This encodes CASSLGQPGQFF. The chain carries TRBV6-6 and TRBJ2-1; 7 positions match TRBD1. V dropped 4 bases and J dropped 12; count of bases not matched to a gene: 6. Per the germline V gene, CDR1 is MNHNY and CDR2 is SVGAGI (reference sequence). The CDR3 contains 12 residues.

The CDR3 loop is CASSKPGWTGGNQPQHF. The CDR3 nucleotides read TGTGCCAGCAGCAAACCGGGGTGGACAGGGGGCAATCAGCCCCAGCATTTT. The chain recombines TRBV21-1 with TRBJ1-5; whether TRBD1, the table's D call, matches the DNA was not checked. TRBV21-1 is described as a pseudogene. This CDR3 is built from 17 residues.

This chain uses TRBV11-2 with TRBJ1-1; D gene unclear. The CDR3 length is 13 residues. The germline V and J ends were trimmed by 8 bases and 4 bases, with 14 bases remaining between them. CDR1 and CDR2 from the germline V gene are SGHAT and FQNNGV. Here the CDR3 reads CASGKLGATEAFF. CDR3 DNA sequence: TGTGCCAGCGGCAAATTGGGAGCCACTGAAGCTTTCTTT.

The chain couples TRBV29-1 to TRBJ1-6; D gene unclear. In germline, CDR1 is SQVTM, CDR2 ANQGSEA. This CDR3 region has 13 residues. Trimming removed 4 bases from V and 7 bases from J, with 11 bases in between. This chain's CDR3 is CSVGFAGNSPLHF. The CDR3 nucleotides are TGCAGCGTTGGGTTCGCCGGGAATTCACCCCTCCACTTT.